This entry lists 30 T cell receptor beta chains sequenced from one sample in a study of blood T cell repertoires in COVID-19. Profiling relied on immunoSEQ multiplex PCR, and the TCRdb table lists in-frame clones only, not all of them. The data hold about 67,000 clones, with approximately 75% observed a single time. Material: peripheral blood. All receptors come from a woman aged 55-70 years with acute or convalescent COVID-19.

The V and J genes are TRBV7-3 and TRBJ1-1; the D gene is possibly TRBD1 (6 bases). Germline values: CDR1 SGHTA, CDR2 FQGTGA. Trimming left V 5 bases short and J 5 bases short, with 12 bases between. The CDR3 sequence is 13 residues long. The CDR3: CASSPTGGTEAFF. CDR3 coding DNA: TGTGCCAGCAGCCCGACAGGAGGAACTGAAGCTTTCTTT.

This chain connects TRBV5-1 to TRBJ2-1, with 10 bases matching TRBD2. Unmatched junction bases numbered 6, after V lost 1 base and J lost 2 bases. Germline V CDR1 and CDR2: SGHRS, YFSETQ. The CDR3 consists of 17 residues. In nucleotides, the CDR3 is TGCGCCAGCAGCTTGAGAGCGGGGGGGCCCCCCTACAATGAGCAGTTCTTC. Its translation: CASSLRAGGPPYNEQFF.

V and J are TRBV2 and TRBJ1-5; D gene unclear. CDR1 and CDR2 from the germline V gene are SNHLY and FYNNEI. The CDR3 sequence is 15 residues long. Trimming took 2 bases from V and 0 from J, leaving 8 bases between them. The CDR3 loop is CASSEKDYSNQPQHF. The CDR3 region has the DNA TGTGCCAGCAGTGAAAAGGACTATAGCAATCAGCCCCAGCATTTT.

This chain uses TRBV6-6 with TRBJ2-2; unclear D gene. Between the trimmed V and J ends, which lost 5 bases and 3 bases, there was a span of 13 bases. The CDR3 contains 15 residues. Germline lookup yields CDR1 MNHNY and CDR2 SVGAGI (reference sequence). CDR3 sequence (DNA): TGTGCCAGCAGTCTACGCCTAGATGACACCGGGGAGCTGTTTTTT. This codes for CASSLRLDDTGELFF.

The chain carries TRBV7-3 and TRBJ2-1, with D uncertain. The germline CDR1 and CDR2 sequences are SGHTA and FQGTGA. The CDR3 runs 15 residues. The V and J ends lost 4 bases and 3 bases respectively, with 13 bases between them. This chain's CDR3 is CASSSSAEYYNEQFF. The CDR3 bases are TGTGCCAGCAGCTCATCCGCGGAATACTACAATGAGCAGTTCTTC.

This chain joins TRBV6-2 or TRBV6-3 and TRBJ1-4, with 7 bases that match TRBD1. Unmatched junction bases numbered 10, after V lost 7 bases and J lost 8 bases. Germline assignment: CDR1 MNHEY and CDR2 SVGEGT. The CDR3 is made up of 14 amino acids. The CDR3, as DNA: TGTGCCAGCACCCCTGAGGGGGCTTACGAAAAACTGTTTTTT. This gives the protein CASTPEGAYEKLFF.

The gene calls are TRBV9 and TRBJ1-1; D unclear. This CDR3 comprises 14 residues. The V end lost 0 bases, the J end lost 0 bases, and 6 bases lay between the germline ends. The germline CDR1 and CDR2 sequences are SGDLS and YYNGEE. The CDR3 region is CASSVGTLNTEAFF. For the CDR3, the DNA is TGTGCCAGCAGCGTAGGAACACTGAACACTGAAGCTTTCTTT.

The rearrangement links TRBV5-1 to TRBJ1-2, with D possibly TRBD1 on 6 matching bases. This CDR3 comprises 13 residues. The ends were cut back, 4 bases at V and 2 bases at J, with 9 bases in the middle. The germline CDR1 and CDR2 sequences are SGHRS and YFSETQ. CDR3 DNA sequence: TGCGCCAGCAGCGATACAGGGAACTATGGCTACACCTTC. As protein: CASSDTGNYGYTF.

The rearrangement joins TRBV5-1 to TRBJ1-2; 7 nucleotides line up with TRBD1. CDR1 is SGHRS and CDR2 is YFSETQ in the germline V gene. J lost 6 bases, V lost 0 bases, and 11 bases had no gene match. The CDR3 loop spans 16 amino acids. In DNA, the CDR3 is TGCGCCAGCAGCTTGGAAGGTCCAGGGGGTGGGCATGGCTACACCTTC. As protein: CASSLEGPGGGHGYTF.

The rearrangement uses TRBV27 and TRBJ2-2; D is perhaps TRBD2 (6 bases). Between the trimmed V and J ends, which lost 8 bases and 0 bases, there was a span of 13 bases. Germline values: CDR1 MNHEY, CDR2 SMNVEV (reference sequence). CDR3 length: 15 residues. CDR3 in amino acids: CASAGSISNTGELFF. The CDR3 region has the DNA TGTGCCAGCGCGGGGTCCATATCGAACACCGGGGAGCTGTTTTTT.

This chain uses TRBV20-1 with TRBJ2-1; D is possibly TRBD2 (5 bases). CDR1 and CDR2 from the germline V gene are DFQATT and SNEGSKA (reference sequence). V shed 3 bases and J shed 9 bases, with 9 bases lying between them. The CDR3 length is 11 residues. CDR3 bases: TGCAGTGCTAGGACTATGAGTGAGCAGTTCTTC. It translates to CSARTMSEQFF.

V gene TRBV11-1 combines with J gene TRBJ2-3; tentatively, D is TRBD2 (5 bases). CDR3 length equals 12 residues. Per germline, CDR1 SGHAT and CDR2 FQDESV (reference sequence). V lost 5 bases, J lost 5 bases, and 8 bases lay in between. DNA for the CDR3: TGTGCCAGCAGCGTACTAGGAGATACGCAGTATTTT. The encoded protein is CASSVLGDTQYF.

This clone was picked up a small number of times. This sequence joins TRBV20-1 and TRBJ1-1, with D unresolved. V dropped 3 bases and J dropped 4 bases, with 6 bases sitting between them. The CDR3 sequence is 11 residues long. Germline V lookup: CDR1 DFQATT, CDR2 SNEGSKA (reference sequence). Written as DNA, the CDR3 is TGCAGTGCTAGTACGGGCACTGAAGCTTTCTTT. Translating gives CSASTGTEAFF.

The chain employs TRBV5-1 and TRBJ2-1; 10 bases align to TRBD1. The CDR3 length is 15 residues. CDR1 is SGHRS, CDR2 YFSETQ, per germline. V dropped 3 bases and J dropped 6; count of bases not matched to a gene: 6. DNA for the CDR3: TGCGCCAGCAGCTCGGGACAGGGGCTTGGCAATGAGCAGTTCTTC. It is translated as CASSSGQGLGNEQFF.

This chain uses TRBV11-2 with TRBJ2-3; a possible D gene is TRBD2 (5 bases). V was cut by 3 bases and J by 0 bases, with 13 bases left in between. The germline V gene encodes CDR1 SGHAT and CDR2 FQNNGV. The CDR3 runs 16 residues. Here the CDR3 DNA reads TGTGCCAGCAGCTTTTTTCCTGCGGGTAGCACAGATACGCAGTATTTT. Amino acids: CASSFFPAGSTDTQYF.

The rearrangement links TRBV29-1 to TRBJ2-7; D is unclear. The CDR3 runs to 13 residues. Germline CDR1 is SQVTM and CDR2 is ANQGSEA. The V end was cut by 7 bases, the J end by 9 bases, with 22 bases between. The CDR3 is CSARPPGYGGQYF. The DNA for the CDR3 is TGCAGCGCCCGTCCCCCTGGGTATGGCGGGCAGTACTTC.

A single count supports this clone. This chain links TRBV7-8 with TRBJ2-5; D remains ambiguous. Per the germline V gene, CDR1 is SGHVS and CDR2 is FQNEAQ. The CDR3 is 16 residues long. V was clipped by 2 bases and J by 3 bases, with 16 bases between them. The CDR3 DNA sequence: TGTGCCAGCAGCTTATTACAGACATGGTGGGAAGAGACCCAGTACTTC. It encodes CASSLLQTWWEETQYF.

The chain is built from TRBV4-1 and TRBJ2-1; 9 nucleotides line up with TRBD1. The germline CDR1 and CDR2 sequences are MGHRA and YSYEKL. With 4 bases clipped from V and 9 bases from J, the junction kept 13 bases outside the gene matches. The CDR3 spans 16 residues. CDR3 loop: CASSLGQGLIAGEQFF. CDR3 nucleotides: TGCGCCAGCAGCCTGGGACAGGGTTTAATAGCTGGTGAGCAGTTCTTC.

This chain connects TRBV18 to TRBJ1-1; the D gene is possibly TRBD1 (5 bases). The CDR3 is 14 amino acids. The ends were cut back, 4 bases at V and 7 bases at J, with 16 bases in the middle. The V gene's germline CDR1 is KGHSH and CDR2 LQKENI. The CDR3 DNA reads TGTGCCAGCTCACGGAGTATCCTAGGGGATGAAGCTTTCTTT. It translates to CASSRSILGDEAFF.

The chain links TRBV6-4 to TRBJ1-5, with 8 bases identical to TRBD1. The CDR3 sequence is 16 residues long. The ends lost 5 bases at V and 5 bases at J; junction bases unmatched: 11. Germline lookup yields CDR1 MRHNA and CDR2 SNTAGT. CDR3 sequence reads: CASSKISPGQDQPQHF. CDR3 nucleotide sequence: TGTGCCAGCAGTAAAATCTCCCCGGGACAGGATCAGCCCCAGCATTTT.

The chain employs TRBV27 and TRBJ2-3; no reliable D call. Germline loops: CDR1 MNHEY, CDR2 SMNVEV (reference sequence). Trimming took off 7 bases at V and 4 bases at J, with 9 bases between the two ends. There are 12 residues in the CDR3. The CDR3 region is CASKARADTQYF. CDR3 DNA sequence: TGTGCCAGCAAGGCCCGGGCAGATACGCAGTATTTT.

This chain links TRBV6-6 with TRBJ1-2; TRBD1 is a possible D gene (5 bases). V gave up 10 bases and J gave up 4 bases, with 19 bases separating them. The CDR3 runs to 14 residues. Germline CDR1 reads MNHNY; CDR2 reads SVGAGI (reference sequence). The CDR3 is CATLNGGGSYGYTF. As DNA, the CDR3 is TGTGCCACCCTCAACGGGGGGGGATCCTATGGCTACACCTTC.

V and J are TRBV5-4 and TRBJ2-2; 8 positions match TRBD2. The CDR3 runs to 15 residues. V gave up 3 bases and J gave up 1 base; unmatched junction bases: 2. CDR1 and CDR2 (germline): SGHNT, YYREEE (reference sequence). CDR3 protein: CASSSGLGNTGELFF. The DNA for the CDR3 is TGTGCCAGCAGCTCGGGACTAGGGAACACCGGGGAGCTGTTTTTT. Filled out from reference TRBV5-4 and TRBJ2-2, the complete variable domain reads ETGVTQSPTHLIKTRGQQVTLRCSSQSGHNTVSWYQQALGQGPQFIFQYYREEENGRGNFPPRFSGLQFPNYSSELNVNALELDDSALYLCASSSGLGNTGELFFGEGSRLTVL.

The CDR3 coding sequence is TGTGCCACCAGCCTGGGGGGGCGGAAGGAGACCCAGTACTTC. Translating it yields CATSLGGRKETQYF. The V and J genes are TRBV15 and TRBJ2-5; D is possibly TRBD2 (7 bases). The CDR3 covers 14 residues. Per the germline V gene, CDR1 is LNHNV and CDR2 is YYDKDF (reference sequence). The ends were cut back, 5 bases at V and 5 bases at J, with 15 bases in the middle.

The chain's CDR3 is CASNSGYEQYF. The CDR3 DNA is TGTGCCAGTAATTCCGGCTACGAGCAGTACTTC. J is TRBJ2-7 and V is TRBV19; D is unresolved. Looked up from germline, CDR1 is LNHDA and CDR2 is SQIVND (reference sequence). V was trimmed by 7 bases and J by 3 bases, leaving 7 bases between them. The length of the CDR3 is 11 residues.

The chain couples TRBV5-6 to TRBJ2-7, with D possibly being TRBD1 (6 bases). The CDR3 length is 14 residues. With 2 bases removed from V and 2 bases from J, the gap between germline ends came to 11 bases. Germline V gene sequence: CDR1 SGHDT, CDR2 YYEEEE. The CDR3 nucleotides are TGTGCCAGCAGCTTACAGGACAGCCCCTACGAGCAGTACTTC. Translation gives CASSLQDSPYEQYF.

As to this clone: Germline is not matched at one junction end, which may reflect a read error. The chain has TRBV7-7 and TRBJ2-7, with a weak D call TRBD1 (5 bases). Germline loops: CDR1 SSHAT, CDR2 FNYEAQ (reference sequence). The CDR3 runs 15 residues. The CDR3 DNA follows: TGTGCTAGCAGCCCCGGTTATGGGGCGGCCTACGAGCAGTACTTC. Translated, it gives CASSPGYGAAYEQYF.

J is TRBJ1-2 and V is TRBV3-1 (or the pseudogene TRBV3-2); the match to TRBD1 covers 9 bases. With 5 bases clipped from V and 8 bases from J, the junction kept 12 bases outside the gene matches. This CDR3 spans 15 amino acids. Per germline, CDR1 LGHDT and CDR2 YNNKEL (reference sequence). The CDR3 here is CASSAAEQGARGYTF. The CDR3 nucleotides are TGTGCCAGCAGCGCGGCGGAACAGGGGGCGAGGGGCTACACCTTC.

The genes are TRBV30 and TRBJ2-7; 11 bases fit TRBD2. Per germline, CDR1 GTSNPN and CDR2 SVGIG (reference sequence). The CDR3 has 14 amino acids. Losses at the gene ends were 6 bases for V and 4 bases for J; bases not matched to a gene: 8. CDR3 in amino acids: CACGGLAGGYEQYF. The CDR3 nucleotides are TGTGCCTGTGGTGGGCTAGCGGGGGGATACGAGCAGTACTTC.

The rearrangement joins TRBV2 to TRBJ1-1; D is uncertain. V was shortened by 6 bases and J by 0 bases, with 8 bases between the two germline ends. CDR3 length: 13 residues. From germline, CDR1 is SNHLY and CDR2 FYNNEI. The CDR3 here is CASRASMNTEAFF. The CDR3 nucleotides read TGTGCCAGCAGGGCCAGTATGAACACTGAAGCTTTCTTT.